Sequencing of this T cell receptor beta chain was carried out in a study of OX40 agonist ivuxolimab in advanced cancers. Only in-frame clones appear in the TCRdb table, and some are missing; sequencing was by immunoSEQ multiplex PCR. The sample includes roughly 19,000 clones, about 86% of them seen just once. Germline loops: CDR1 LNHDA, CDR2 SQIVND (reference sequence). The V end lost 7 bases, the J end lost 5 bases, and 12 bases lay between the germline ends. This CDR3 region has 13 residues. Sequencing used CD4+ or CD8+ T cells sorted from blood, obtained in a trial of the OX40 agonist ivuxolimab. V gene TRBV19 combines with J gene TRBJ1-5; a possible D gene is TRBD1 (6 bases). This clonotype originated in an adult with an advanced solid tumor such as melanoma, head and neck, liver or kidney cancer. The CDR3 loop reads CASIGGHYQPQHF. The CDR3 DNA follows: TGTGCCAGTATAGGGGGGCACTATCAGCCCCAGCATTTT.